Shown below are 30 T cell receptor beta chains from a single sample sequenced in a study of metastatic and nonmetastatic thyroid tumors. Each patient came to thyroid surgery without any prior treatment (of any kind). TCRdb redid the clone calls on the PCR reads using MiXCR. The sample lists approximately 20,000 clones, 34% occurring once. Sequencing was done on a sample of tumor tissue. Receptors originate from a male donor with papillary thyroid cancer or a benign thyroid nodule (not recorded which). Some clones in this sample may be carry-over from other donors' samples.

This clone was seen many times. This same CDR3 is encoded by further DNA sequences in the sample. The V call is TRBV20-1, the J call TRBJ2-3, with D perhaps being TRBD1 or TRBD2 (5 bases each). The CDR3 covers 14 residues. CDR1 DFQATT and CDR2 SNEGSKA come from the germline V gene (reference sequence). V was trimmed by 1 base and J by 6 bases, leaving 14 bases between them. Here the CDR3 DNA reads TGCAGTGCTAGAGTGGGGGTTGGGGAGGATACGCAGTATTTT. Translating it yields CSARVGVGEDTQYF.

In its sample, this clone ranks as medium-sized (0.01 to 0.1%). The CDR3 sequence: CASRTGGSGANVLTF. The CDR3 DNA is TGTGCCAGCAGGACGGGGGGCTCTGGGGCCAACGTCCTGACTTTC. The chain links TRBV6-1 to TRBJ2-6; TRBD2 aligns across 7 bases. CDR3 size: 15 residues. V lost 6 bases and J lost 0; bases outside the gene matches: 2. Germline CDR1 MNHNS, CDR2 SASEGT.

This clone was detected many times. The genes are TRBV5-1 and TRBJ2-5; 9 nucleotides line up with TRBD2. CDR1 is SGHRS and CDR2 is YFSETQ in the germline V gene. Trimming at V came to 0 bases and at J to 5 bases, leaving 8 bases not matched to a gene. The CDR3 length is 16 residues. CDR3 DNA: TGCGCCAGCAGCTTGGCTCCTAGCGGGACTTTGGAGACCCAGTACTTC. This codes for CASSLAPSGTLETQYF.

With regard to this clone: Sequence at one end of the junction differs from germline and may be a read error. The chain links TRBV6-2 or TRBV6-3 to TRBJ2-7, with a tentative D call TRBD2 (6 bases). Per germline, CDR1 MNHEY and CDR2 SVGEGT. The CDR3 has 18 amino acids. CDR3 DNA: TGTGCCACCAGTATCACGGCGGGGCGGGTCTTATATTACTACGAGCAGTACTTC. This codes for CATSITAGRVLYYYEQYF.

This clone appeared a few times. The J gene is TRBJ2-7, the V gene TRBV12-3 or TRBV12-4, with a tentative D call TRBD2 (5 bases). Trimming stripped 2 bases from V and 4 bases from J, with 18 bases between. This CDR3 region has 16 residues. This CDR3 reads CASSLKTERTVYEQYF. The CDR3 nucleotides are TGTGCCAGCAGTTTAAAAACTGAGCGGACGGTTTACGAGCAGTACTTC.

This clone was counted many times. The chain uses TRBV7-9 and TRBJ1-2, with 7 bases lining up with TRBD1. J was trimmed by 6 bases and V by 5 bases; bases with no gene match: 6. The CDR3 is made up of 13 amino acids. CDR1 and CDR2 from the germline V gene are SEHNR and FQNEAQ (reference sequence). As DNA, the CDR3 is TGTGCCAGCAGCCCAGCGACAGGGAATGGCTACACCTTC. Encoded protein: CASSPATGNGYTF.

This clone occurred a few times. This chain links TRBV28 with TRBJ2-3; 9 nucleotides align to TRBD2. This CDR3 is 12 amino acids long. Germline loops: CDR1 MDHEN, CDR2 SYDVKM. Trimming took 8 bases from V and 6 from J; bases not matched to a gene: 3. The CDR3 DNA follows: TGTGCCAGCGGGCGGGAGGGGGATACGCAGTATTTT. Encoded protein: CASGREGDTQYF.

Comment on this clone: The junction departs from the called germline gene at one end, perhaps through a read error. This sequence joins TRBV7-8 and TRBJ1-1, with D unresolved. This CDR3 is built from 13 residues. CDR1 SGHVS and CDR2 FQNEAQ come from the germline V gene. The CDR3 region has the DNA TGTGCCAGCAGCCCTCGTTGGGAAGCTGGCTGGATCTTT. Amino acids: CASSPRWEAGWIF.

The V gene is TRBV10-3, the J gene TRBJ2-5, with 9 bases that match TRBD1. CDR3 length: 14 amino acids. Germline V CDR1 and CDR2: ENHRY, SYGVKD. With 4 bases clipped from V and 10 bases from J, the junction kept 10 bases outside the gene matches. The CDR3 nucleotides read TGTGCCATCAGTGTTGGGAGACAGGGGGATAACCAGTACTTC. It specifies CAISVGRQGDNQYF.

In its sample, this clone was seen many times. This chain connects TRBV18 to TRBJ2-5, with TRBD2 matching over 8 bases. Germline V CDR1 and CDR2: KGHSH, LQKENI. The CDR3 is 15 residues long. V lost 1 base and J lost 5; bases outside the gene matches: 6. CDR3 sequence (DNA): TGTGCCAGCTCACCACAGACGGGAGGGGAGGAGACCCAGTACTTC. Encoded protein: CASSPQTGGEETQYF. Full variable domain (rest looked up from reference TRBV18 and TRBJ2-5): NAGVMQNPRHLVRRRGQEARLRCSPMKGHSHVYWYRQLPEEGLKFMVYLQKENIIDESGMPKERFSAEFPKEGPSILRIQQVVRGDSAAYFCASSPQTGGEETQYFGPGTRLLVL.

This clone was counted a few times. The chain links TRBV7-7 to TRBJ2-5; a weak D match, TRBD2 (5 bases). This CDR3 is 16 amino acids long. CDR1 is SSHAT, CDR2 FNYEAQ, per germline (reference sequence). Trimming left V 10 bases short and J 5 bases short, with 26 bases between. CDR3 amino acids: CAISLGFIGGRETQYF. The CDR3 DNA sequence: TGTGCCATCAGTTTAGGATTTATTGGAGGACGGGAGACCCAGTACTTC.

The genes are TRBV11-2 and TRBJ1-1, with 10 bases aligning to TRBD1. Losses at the gene ends were 8 bases for V and 10 bases for J; bases not matched to a gene: 10. The CDR3 covers 13 residues. Germline CDR1 and CDR2: SGHAT and FQNNGV. CDR3 residues: CASLTNRDRGAFF. The CDR3 DNA follows: TGTGCCAGCTTGACTAACCGGGACAGGGGAGCTTTCTTT.

Note on this clone: One end of the junction fails to match germline, which may point to a read error. The chain recombines TRBV11-1 with TRBJ2-3; D is perhaps TRBD1 (5 bases). The CDR3 is 15 residues long. Germline V gives CDR1 SGHAT, CDR2 FQDESV (reference sequence). The CDR3 region is CARSRQFTPTDTQYF. The CDR3 bases are TGTGCCCGCAGCCGACAGTTTACTCCTACAGATACGCAGTATTTT. The variable domain in full, with the rest retrieved from reference TRBV11-1 and TRBJ2-3, is EAEVAQSPRYKITEKSQAVAFWCDPISGHATLYWYRQILGQGPELLVQFQDESVVDDSQLPKDRFSAERLKGVDSTLKIQPAELGDSAMYLCARSRQFTPTDTQYFGPGTRLTVL.

This clone was observed a few times. The gene calls are TRBV28 and TRBJ2-6; TRBD1 aligns across 8 bases. CDR3 size: 18 residues. Trimming took 1 base from V and 0 from J; bases not matched to a gene: 5. Germline-derived CDR1 and CDR2 are MDHEN and SYDVKM. The chain's CDR3 is CASSLSWTGHSGANVLTF. The CDR3 DNA sequence: TGTGCCAGCAGTTTATCTTGGACAGGGCACTCTGGGGCCAACGTCCTGACTTTC.

In this sample, this clone turned up a few times. A much larger clone differs by one base, so this may be a read error. This same CDR3 is encoded by further DNA sequences in the sample. The genes are TRBV19 and TRBJ2-5, with D possibly TRBD2 on 6 matching bases. V was pared by 10 bases and J by 4 bases, with 22 bases between. The CDR3 has 15 amino acids. CDR1 and CDR2 from the germline V gene are LNHDA and SQIVND (reference sequence). The CDR3 sequence is CATTGGTGSPETQYF. For the CDR3, the DNA is TGTGCCACCACTGGGGGGACGGGGTCCCCAGAGACCCAGTACTTC.

This clone was seen repeatedly, ten times or more. The same CDR3 arises from other DNA sequences in this sample as well. The chain combines TRBV4-2 with TRBJ2-1; D may be TRBD1 (6 bases). The CDR3 has 14 residues. V lost 3 bases, J lost 5 bases, and 11 bases lay in between. Germline CDR1 LGHNA, CDR2 YNFKEQ. CDR3 loop: CASSQHRQDNEQFF. CDR3 DNA sequence: TGTGCCAGCAGCCAGCACCGACAGGACAATGAGCAGTTCTTC.

DNA of the CDR3: TGTGCCAGCGATATACAGGGGGGAACAGATACGCAGTATTTT. This codes for CASDIQGGTDTQYF. The J gene is TRBJ2-3, the V gene TRBV2; 8 bases are a match to TRBD1. V lost 8 bases and J lost 3; bases outside the gene matches: 7. In germline, CDR1 is SNHLY, CDR2 FYNNEI. This CDR3 is 14 amino acids long.

Of note for this clone: At one end the junction does not follow the germline gene, possibly because of a read error. The gene calls are TRBV28 and TRBJ2-3; D not resolved. This CDR3 comprises 15 residues. Germline V gene lookup returns CDR1 MDHEN and CDR2 SYDVKM. The CDR3 sequence is CACRSSASGTDTEYF. CDR3 bases: TGTGCCTGCAGATCCAGCGCGAGTGGCACAGATACGGAGTATTTT.

This clone has more than one count but fewer than ten. The chain has TRBV27 and TRBJ1-1, with D hard to call. Germline-derived CDR1 and CDR2 are MNHEY and SMNVEV (reference sequence). Trimming removed 3 bases from V and 8 bases from J, with 13 bases in between. The CDR3 loop spans 13 amino acids. CDR3 protein: CASSFIGQREAFF. The CDR3 DNA is TGTGCCAGCAGTTTTATAGGGCAGAGGGAAGCTTTCTTT.

In its sample, this clone is medium-sized. The J gene is TRBJ2-7, the V gene TRBV20-1; D unclear. The length of the CDR3 is 12 residues. Trimming removed 5 bases at V and 5 bases at J, with 13 bases between. CDR1 is DFQATT, CDR2 SNEGSKA, per germline (reference sequence). The CDR3 DNA reads TGCAGTGCTTCCCCCCCCCCAAACGAGCAGTACTTC. It translates to CSASPPPNEQYF.

This clone is medium-sized (0.01 to 0.1%) by share. CDR3 sequence reads: CASSSGAGGAWNYGYTF. As DNA, the CDR3 is TGTGCCAGCAGTTCTGGGGCAGGGGGCGCTTGGAACTATGGCTACACCTTC. The rearrangement links TRBV12-3 or TRBV12-4 to TRBJ1-2; 8 positions agree with TRBD1. The CDR3 is made up of 17 amino acids. V lost 4 bases and J lost 2; bases outside the gene matches: 12.

Regarding this clone: A much larger clone lies a single base off, so this may be a read error. This chain uses TRBV14 with TRBJ2-1; perhaps TRBD2 as D (6 bases). The CDR3 sequence is 16 residues long. V was trimmed by 3 bases and J by 7 bases, leaving 19 bases between them. Germline V gene sequence: CDR1 SGHDN, CDR2 FVKESK. For the CDR3, the DNA is TGTGCCAGCAGCCAGCTGGGGGAGGTCCATAGGAATGAGCAGTTCTTC. The encoded protein is CASSQLGEVHRNEQFF. Full variable domain (remainder filled in from reference TRBV14 and TRBJ2-1): EAGVTQFPSHSVIEKGQTVTLRCDPISGHDNLYWYRRVMGKEIKFLLHFVKESKQDESGMPNNRFLAERTGGTYSTLKVQPAELEDSGVYFCASSQLGEVHRNEQFFGPGTRLTVL.

The rearrangement joins TRBV5-1 to TRBJ2-7, with D possibly being TRBD2 (6 bases). This CDR3 contains 15 residues. From germline, CDR1 is SGHRS and CDR2 YFSETQ. Trimming took 3 bases from V and 0 from J, leaving 13 bases between them. The CDR3 coding sequence is TGCGCCAGCAGCTCGGGACTGACGAGCTCCTACGAGCAGTACTTC. This encodes CASSSGLTSSYEQYF.

This clone was seen only once. The chain links TRBV3-1 to TRBJ2-1; perhaps TRBD2 as D (5 bases). This CDR3 region has 17 residues. The V end was cut by 8 bases, the J end by 1 base, with 21 bases between. The germline CDR1 and CDR2 sequences are LGHDT and YNNKEL (reference sequence). CDR3 in amino acids: CASSEPWAGGSYNEQFF. The CDR3 nucleotides are TGTGCCAGCTCTGAGCCGTGGGCGGGCGGTTCCTACAATGAGCAGTTCTTC.

V usage is TRBV20-1 and J usage is TRBJ2-1; D might be TRBD2 (6 bases). V was cut by 1 base and J by 0 bases, with 16 bases left in between. Germline-derived CDR1 and CDR2 are DFQATT and SNEGSKA (reference sequence). The CDR3 loop spans 17 amino acids. The CDR3 DNA follows: TGCAGTGCTAGAGCGGGGGTGGGCCCTAGCTCCTACAATGAGCAGTTCTTC. Its translation is CSARAGVGPSSYNEQFF.

The CDR3 region has the DNA TGCGCCAGCAGCCATAGACAGGGCTATGGCTACACCTTC. It yields the protein CASSHRQGYGYTF. V usage is TRBV4-1 and J usage is TRBJ1-2; 7 bases agree with TRBD1. Germline V gives CDR1 MGHRA, CDR2 YSYEKL. This CDR3 is 13 amino acids long. The V gene end was trimmed by 3 bases and the J gene end by 4 bases; junction bases not matched to a gene: 2.

This clone came up a few times. The rearrangement joins TRBV30 to TRBJ1-4; no definite D call. V was pared by 0 bases and J by 4 bases, with 9 bases between. The CDR3 consists of 14 residues. Germline loops: CDR1 GTSNPN, CDR2 SVGIG (reference sequence). CDR3 protein: CAWSVGRINEKLFF. Written as DNA, the CDR3 is TGTGCCTGGAGTGTAGGTCGAATTAATGAAAAACTGTTTTTT.

The chain uses TRBV5-8 and TRBJ2-7; TRBD1 matches at 7 bases. From germline, CDR1 is SGHTS and CDR2 YDEGEE. V gave up 7 bases and J gave up 3 bases; unmatched junction bases: 13. The CDR3 runs to 15 residues. The CDR3 nucleotides read TGTGCCAGCGCAAGACAGGGATTCACGGACTACGAGCAGTACTTC. Translation: CASARQGFTDYEQYF.

The V gene is TRBV11-2, the J gene TRBJ2-3; D unclear. V was cut by 2 bases and J by 0 bases, with 9 bases left in between. CDR3 length: 15 residues. CDR1 is SGHAT, CDR2 FQNNGV, per germline. CDR3 residues: CASSLTSLSTDTQYF. The CDR3, as DNA: TGTGCCAGCAGCTTAACTTCGCTCAGCACAGATACGCAGTATTTT. The complete variable domain, with remaining parts taken from reference TRBV11-2 and TRBJ2-3, reads EAGVAQSPRYKIIEKRQSVAFWCNPISGHATLYWYQQILGQGPKLLIQFQNNGVVDDSQLPKDRFSAERLKGVDSTLKIQPAKLEDSAVYLCASSLTSLSTDTQYFGPGTRLTVL.

This clone was counted between two and nine times. The chain has TRBV24-1 and TRBJ2-7; possible D gene TRBD1, 5 bases. The V end was cut by 4 bases, the J end by 2 bases, with 11 bases between. Germline V gene data show CDR1 as KGHDR and CDR2 as SFDVKD. This CDR3 has 14 amino acids. The CDR3 sequence: CATSDPREPYEQYF. The CDR3 DNA sequence: TGTGCCACCAGTGACCCCAGGGAACCCTACGAGCAGTACTTC.